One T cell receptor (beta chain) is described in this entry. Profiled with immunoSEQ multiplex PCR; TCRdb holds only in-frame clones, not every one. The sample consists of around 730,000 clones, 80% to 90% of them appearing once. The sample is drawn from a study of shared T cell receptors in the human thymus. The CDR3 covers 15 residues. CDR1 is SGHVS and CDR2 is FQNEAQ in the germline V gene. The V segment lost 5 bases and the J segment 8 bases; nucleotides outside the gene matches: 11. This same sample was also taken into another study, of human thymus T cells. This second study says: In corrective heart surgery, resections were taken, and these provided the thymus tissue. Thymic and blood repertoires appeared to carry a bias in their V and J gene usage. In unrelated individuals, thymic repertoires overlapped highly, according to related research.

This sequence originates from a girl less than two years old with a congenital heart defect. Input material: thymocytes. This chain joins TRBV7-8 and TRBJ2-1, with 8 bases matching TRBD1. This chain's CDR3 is CASSHPGTGNDEQFF. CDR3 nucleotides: TGTGCCAGCAGCCACCCCGGGACAGGTAATGATGAGCAGTTCTTC.